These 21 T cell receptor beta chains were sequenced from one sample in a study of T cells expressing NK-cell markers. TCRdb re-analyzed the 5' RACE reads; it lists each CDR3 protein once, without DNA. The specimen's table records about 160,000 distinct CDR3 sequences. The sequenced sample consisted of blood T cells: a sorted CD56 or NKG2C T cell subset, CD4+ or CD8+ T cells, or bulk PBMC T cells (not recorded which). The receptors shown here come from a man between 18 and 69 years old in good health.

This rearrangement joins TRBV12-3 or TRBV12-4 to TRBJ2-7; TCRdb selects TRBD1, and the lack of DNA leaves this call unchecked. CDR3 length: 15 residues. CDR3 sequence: CASSFNRVLNDEQYF.

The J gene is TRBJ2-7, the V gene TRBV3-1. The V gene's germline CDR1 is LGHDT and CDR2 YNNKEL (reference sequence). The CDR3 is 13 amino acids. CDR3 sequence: CASSRDLKYEQYF.

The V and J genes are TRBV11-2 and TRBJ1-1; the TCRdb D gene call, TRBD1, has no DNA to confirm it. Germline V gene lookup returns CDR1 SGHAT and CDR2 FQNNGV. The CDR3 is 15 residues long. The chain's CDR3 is CASSPGRGRGTEAFF.

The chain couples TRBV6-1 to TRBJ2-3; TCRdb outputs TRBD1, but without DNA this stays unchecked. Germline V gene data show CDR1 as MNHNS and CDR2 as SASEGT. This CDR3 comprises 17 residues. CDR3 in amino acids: CASSGRQGRRTTDTQYF.

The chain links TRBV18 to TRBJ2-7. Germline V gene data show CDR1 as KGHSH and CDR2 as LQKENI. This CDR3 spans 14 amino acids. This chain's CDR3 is CASSPATNSYEQYF.

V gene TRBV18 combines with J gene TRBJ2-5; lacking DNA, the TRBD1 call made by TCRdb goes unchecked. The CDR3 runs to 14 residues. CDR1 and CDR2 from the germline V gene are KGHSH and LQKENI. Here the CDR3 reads CASYLDRHQETQYF.

The CDR3 is CASSQDWSSGANVLTF. The V and J genes are TRBV3-1 and TRBJ2-6. CDR3 length: 16 residues. In germline, CDR1 is LGHDT, CDR2 YNNKEL (reference sequence).

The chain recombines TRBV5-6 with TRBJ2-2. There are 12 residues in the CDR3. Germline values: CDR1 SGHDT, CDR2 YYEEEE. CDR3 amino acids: CASSLYTGELFF.

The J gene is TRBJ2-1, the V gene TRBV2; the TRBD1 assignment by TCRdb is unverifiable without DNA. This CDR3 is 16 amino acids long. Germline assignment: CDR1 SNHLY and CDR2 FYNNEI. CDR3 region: CAGAEEGGAPYNEQFF.

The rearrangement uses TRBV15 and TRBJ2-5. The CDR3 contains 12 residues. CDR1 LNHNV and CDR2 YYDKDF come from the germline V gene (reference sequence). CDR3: CATSLLGETQYF.

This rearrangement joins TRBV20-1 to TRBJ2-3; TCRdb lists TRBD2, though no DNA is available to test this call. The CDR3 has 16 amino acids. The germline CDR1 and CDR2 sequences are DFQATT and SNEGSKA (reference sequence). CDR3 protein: CSARDGERGPPDTQYF.

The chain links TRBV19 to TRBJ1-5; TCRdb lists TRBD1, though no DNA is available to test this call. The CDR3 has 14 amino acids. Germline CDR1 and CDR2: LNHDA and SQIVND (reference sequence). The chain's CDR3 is CASSMVGGNQPQHF.

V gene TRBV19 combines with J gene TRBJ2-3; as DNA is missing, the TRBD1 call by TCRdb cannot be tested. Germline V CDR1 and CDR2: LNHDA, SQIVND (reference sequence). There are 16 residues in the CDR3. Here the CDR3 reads CASSTRTVLVTDTQYF.

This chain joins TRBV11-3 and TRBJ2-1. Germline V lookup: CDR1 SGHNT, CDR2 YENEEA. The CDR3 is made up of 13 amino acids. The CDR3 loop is CASSEDFYNEQFF.

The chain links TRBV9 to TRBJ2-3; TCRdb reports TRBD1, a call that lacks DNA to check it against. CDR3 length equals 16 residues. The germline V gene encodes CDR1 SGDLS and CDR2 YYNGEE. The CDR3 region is CASSPLQGNSAYTQYF.

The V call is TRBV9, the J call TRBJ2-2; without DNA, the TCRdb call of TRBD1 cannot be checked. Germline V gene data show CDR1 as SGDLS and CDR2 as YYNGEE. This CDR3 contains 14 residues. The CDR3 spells CASSATGDPGELFF.

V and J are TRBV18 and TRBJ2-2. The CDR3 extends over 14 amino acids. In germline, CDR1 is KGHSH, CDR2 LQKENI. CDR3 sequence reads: CASSLSDNTGELFF.

CDR3 sequence reads: CASSDRGDSYEQYF. The rearrangement joins TRBV2 to TRBJ2-7; TCRdb names TRBD1, which stays unverified in the absence of DNA. Germline lookup yields CDR1 SNHLY and CDR2 FYNNEI. The CDR3 runs to 14 residues.

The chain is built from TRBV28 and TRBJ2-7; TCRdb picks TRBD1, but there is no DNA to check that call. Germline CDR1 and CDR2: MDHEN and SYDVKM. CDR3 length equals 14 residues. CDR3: CASIPGQETYEQYF.

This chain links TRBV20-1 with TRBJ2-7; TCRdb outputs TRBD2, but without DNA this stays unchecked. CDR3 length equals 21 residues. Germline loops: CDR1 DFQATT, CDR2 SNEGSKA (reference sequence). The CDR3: CSARVRRGDLEGSPVGSEQYF.

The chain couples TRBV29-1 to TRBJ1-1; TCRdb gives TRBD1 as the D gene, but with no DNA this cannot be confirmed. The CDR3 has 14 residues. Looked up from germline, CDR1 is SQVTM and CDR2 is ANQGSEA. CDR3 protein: CSVGSPGPYTEAFF. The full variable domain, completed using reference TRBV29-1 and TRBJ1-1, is SAVISQKPSRDICQRGTSLTIQCQVDSQVTMMFWYRQQPGQSLTLIATANQGSEATYESGFVIDKFPISRPNLTFSTLTVSNMSPEDSSIYLCSVGSPGPYTEAFFGQGTRLTVV.